Here is one T cell receptor beta chain with its context. The antigen this receptor binds is unknown. The sample holds no much larger clone one base away, and base qualities are not on file. Patients with a history of autoimmune disease or receiving systemic immunosuppression were excluded from the trial. Peripheral blood for TCR sequencing was collected from all dose cohorts at baseline, on cycle 4 day 1, and on cycle 7 day 1. Samples came from an open-label, multicenter, first-in-human phase I dose-escalation trial of ivuxolimab. The trial enrolled adults with locally advanced or metastatic head and neck squamous cell, hepatocellular, melanoma or renal cell carcinoma. Before TCR sequencing, CD4+ and CD8+ T cells were separately sorted from peripheral blood. This sample is drawn from a study of OX40 agonist ivuxolimab in advanced cancers. Concerning the study at large: Ivuxolimab, which targeted the costimulatory receptor OX40 (CD134), was an agonistic, fully human IgG2 monoclonal antibody. Intravenous ivuxolimab was administered to patients every 2 weeks at six dose levels: 0.01, 0.1, 0.3, 1.5, 3 and 10 mg/kg. Of the approximately 50 dose-escalation patients, hepatocellular carcinoma was present in approximately 20, melanoma in approximately 15, renal cell carcinoma in 9 and head and neck cancer in 9. In the dose-escalation cohort, 65% to 85% of patients were male, and the mean age was 60 years with a range of about 20 to 80. Prior anti-PD-1, anti-PD-L1 or anti-CTLA-4 therapy was permitted, and approximately 41% of dose-escalation patients had received checkpoint inhibitors. Partial responses occurred in three dose-escalation patients, of whom one had hepatocellular carcinoma and two had cutaneous melanoma. Peripheral TCRbeta sequencing aimed to test whether ivuxolimab altered TCR sequence diversity and caused clonal T-cell expansion. The monotherapy dose-escalation portion (N of about 50 patients) of the phase I ivuxolimab trial is reported in the paper.

For sequencing of the TCRbeta CDR3 region, genomic DNA was extracted from the sorted cells. The immunoSEQ Assay was used for sequencing of TCRbeta CDR3 regions. This is the immuneACCESS table as TCRdb keeps it, with only in-frame sequences that have V and J called. A part of the clones is gone; compared with another copy, unresolved V genes explain less than half, and the rest is unexplained. The sample yields some 40,000 clones; about 85% were counted once. The ten most abundant clones make up about 16% of the sample. Measured from the cysteine to the phenylalanine, the CDR3 is 13 residues long. Only CDR3 DNA is held: 39 bases, read in frame from base 1. CDR1 SQVTM and CDR2 ANQGSEA were looked up in the germline V gene. V is reduced by 8 bases and J by 6 bases, leaving a spacing of 17 bases between them. Findings and caveats that apply to the study as a whole: The antigen specificity of the clonally expanded peripheral T cells was not determined. At doses of 0.1 to 3.0 mg/kg, clonal expansion of both CD4+ and CD8+ blood T cells was observed from baseline to week 6. In partial responders in the 0.1-3.0 mg/kg groups, normalized peripheral clonal expansion was found to be among the lowest, especially among CD8+ T cells. Low levels of normalized T-cell clonal expansion were also seen in some nonresponding patients. After ivuxolimab, expanded clones were on average more numerous among CD8+ T cells than among CD4+ T cells.

The sequence links TRBV29-1 to TRBJ2-1; a weak D assignment points to TRBD2 (7 bases agree). The TCR was taken from an adult with an advanced solid tumor such as melanoma, head and neck, liver or kidney cancer. Sequencing used CD4+ or CD8+ T cells sorted from blood, obtained in a trial of the OX40 agonist ivuxolimab. The CDR3 protein: CSREGESGNEQFF. The sequenced DNA is TGCAGCAGGGAGGGGGAATCGGGCAATGAGCAGTTCTTC.